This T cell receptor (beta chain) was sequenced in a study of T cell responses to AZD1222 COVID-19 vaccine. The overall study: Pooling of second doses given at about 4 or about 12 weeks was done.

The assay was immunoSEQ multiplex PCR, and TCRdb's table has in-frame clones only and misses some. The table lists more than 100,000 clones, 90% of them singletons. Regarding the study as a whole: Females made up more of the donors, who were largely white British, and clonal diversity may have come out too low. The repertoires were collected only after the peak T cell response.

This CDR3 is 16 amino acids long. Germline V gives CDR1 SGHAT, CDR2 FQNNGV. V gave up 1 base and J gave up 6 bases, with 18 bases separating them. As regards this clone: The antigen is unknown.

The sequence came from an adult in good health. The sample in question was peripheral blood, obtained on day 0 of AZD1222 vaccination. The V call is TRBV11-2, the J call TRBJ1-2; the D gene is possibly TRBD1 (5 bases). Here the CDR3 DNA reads TGTGCCAGCAGCTTAGGAATTTGGTGGGGCAAAGATGGCTACACCTTC. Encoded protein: CASSLGIWWGKDGYTF. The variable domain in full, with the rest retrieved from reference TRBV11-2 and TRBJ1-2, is EAGVAQSPRYKIIEKRQSVAFWCNPISGHATLYWYQQILGQGPKLLIQFQNNGVVDDSQLPKDRFSAERLKGVDSTLKIQPAKLEDSAVYLCASSLGIWWGKDGYTFGSGTRLTVV.